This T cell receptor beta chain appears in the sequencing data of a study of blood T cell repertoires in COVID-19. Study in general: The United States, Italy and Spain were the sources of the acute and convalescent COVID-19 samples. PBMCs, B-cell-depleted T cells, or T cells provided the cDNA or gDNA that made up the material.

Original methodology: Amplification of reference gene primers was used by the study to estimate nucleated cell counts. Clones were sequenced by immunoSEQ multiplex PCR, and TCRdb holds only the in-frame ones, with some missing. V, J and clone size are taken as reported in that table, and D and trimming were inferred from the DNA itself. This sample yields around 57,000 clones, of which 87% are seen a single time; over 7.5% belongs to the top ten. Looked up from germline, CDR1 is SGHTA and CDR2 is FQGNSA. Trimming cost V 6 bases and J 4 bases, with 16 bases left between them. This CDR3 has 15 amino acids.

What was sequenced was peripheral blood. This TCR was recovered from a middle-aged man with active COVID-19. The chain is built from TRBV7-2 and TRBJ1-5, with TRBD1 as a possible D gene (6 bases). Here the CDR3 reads CASSPRGGANQPQHF. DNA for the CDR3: TGTGCCAGCAGTCCACGGGGGGGGGCGAATCAGCCCCAGCATTTT.